This is a list of T cell receptor beta chains from one sample in a study of blood T cell repertoires in COVID-19. Generated by immunoSEQ multiplex PCR, the TCRdb table keeps only in-frame clones and is missing some. The table shows 150,000 to 200,000 clones, with 80% to 90% occurring only once. Source material: peripheral blood. These receptors came from a man aged 50 to 60 with active or convalescent COVID-19. Each CDR3 is given with its conserved first and last residue.

v_gene	j_gene	len	CDR3aa
TRBV5-1	TRBJ2-3	14	CASRLWASGDTQYF
TRBV23-1	TRBJ1-4	14	CASSQEVPNEKLFF
TRBV3-1/TRBV3-2	TRBJ2-5	16	CASSQDGLAGEETQYF
TRBV7-6	TRBJ2-5	15	CASSLEAGGFEAQYF
TRBV6-5	TRBJ1-2	13	CASSWGHNYGYTF
TRBV18	TRBJ2-3	14	CASSPPSSTDTQYF
TRBV2	TRBJ1-4	14	CASRPRGTNEKLFF
TRBV24-1	TRBJ2-7	19	CATSDLDLDRDRGPYEQYF
TRBV9	TRBJ2-1	17	CASTRTSGGAGYNEQFF
TRBV18	TRBJ1-6	16	CASSPPEGLGSSPLHF
TRBV5-6	TRBJ1-4	14	CASSSRQGSRGVFF
TRBV3-1/TRBV3-2	TRBJ1-4	14	CASSPTATNEKLFF
TRBV28	TRBJ1-2	15	CASTSPGHDFYGYTF
TRBV29-1	TRBJ1-2	11	CSVAQGSGYTF
TRBV3-1/TRBV3-2	TRBJ2-3	15	CASSLSGGNTDTQYF
TRBV11-2	TRBJ2-1	16	CASSHTGRGGYNEQFF
TRBV6-6	TRBJ2-1	12	CASSYSGDEQFF
TRBV11-1	TRBJ2-7	15	CASSPMPGWAPEQYF
TRBV10-3	TRBJ2-5	15	CAISDSGSASETQYF
TRBV6-8	TRBJ2-3	11	CANAGVNTQYF
TRBV19	TRBJ1-4	12	CASSIQGEKLFF
TRBV28	TRBJ2-5	12	CASGGRGETQYF
TRBV7-3	TRBJ2-1	12	CASSLTGDEQFF
TRBV18	TRBJ2-4	16	CASSPRGGIAKNIQYF
TRBV4-3	TRBJ2-5	16	CASSQVLSGGAETQYF
TRBV6-4	TRBJ2-7	17	CASSDTSGRRKSDEQYF
TRBV7-2	TRBJ1-2	13	CASSRDRGYGYTF
TRBV9	TRBJ1-2	15	CASSVRDSPNYGYTF
TRBV25-1	TRBJ2-1	15	CASSKPGQGLNEQFF
TRBV10-1	TRBJ1-5	12	CASSDGDQPQHF
TRBV2	TRBJ2-1	14	CASRQGQPYNEQFF
TRBV4-2	TRBJ1-2	15	CASSQDREGTYGYTF
TRBV5-1	TRBJ2-1	17	CASSVQGLAGVSYEQFF
TRBV4-3	TRBJ2-5	14	CASSQDRGRETQYF
TRBV2	TRBJ2-1	14	CASSRTSGRNEQFF
TRBV15	TRBJ2-2	13	CAAGGREHRGAVF
TRBV11-2	TRBJ1-2	15	CASSLDRTTGTGYTF
TRBV19	TRBJ1-5	15	CASSIGGRSPRSQHF
TRBV7-5	TRBJ1-4	14	CVRSLGGFGEKLFF
TRBV7-2	TRBJ2-5	16	CASSLASGGWQETQYF
TRBV5-1	TRBJ2-1	14	CASSKAGVTDEQFF
TRBV2	TRBJ1-5	14	CASTTDFSNQPQHF
TRBV24-1	TRBJ2-2	13	CATSKLGGGELFF
TRBV19	TRBJ2-7	14	CASSNDLFLPEQYF
TRBV20-1	TRBJ1-1	11	CTSLGEGVAFF
TRBV19	TRBJ2-4	15	CASSIGGGFKNIQYF
TRBV13	TRBJ2-7	15	CASSSIWTGTYEQYF
TRBV7-3	TRBJ2-1	16	CASSSRGLAGANEQFF
TRBV12-1	TRBJ2-7	16	CASSFERQTTSYEQYF
TRBV6-5	TRBJ1-3	16	CASSYRQGSSGNTIYF
TRBV10-1	TRBJ2-1	15	CASSEMSSGSNEQFF
TRBV2	TRBJ1-4	14	CASSAQGGNEKLFF